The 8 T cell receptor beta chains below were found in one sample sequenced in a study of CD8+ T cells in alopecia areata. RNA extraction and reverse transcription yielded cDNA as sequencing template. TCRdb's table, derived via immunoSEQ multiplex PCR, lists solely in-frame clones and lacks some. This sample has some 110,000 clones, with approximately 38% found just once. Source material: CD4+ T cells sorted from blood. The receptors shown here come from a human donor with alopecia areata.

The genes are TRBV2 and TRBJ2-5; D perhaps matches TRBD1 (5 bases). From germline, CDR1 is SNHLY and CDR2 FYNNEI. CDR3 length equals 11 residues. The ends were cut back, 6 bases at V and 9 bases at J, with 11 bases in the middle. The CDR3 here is CASSTIGAQYF. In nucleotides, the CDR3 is TGTGCCAGCAGCACTATAGGGGCCCAGTACTTC.

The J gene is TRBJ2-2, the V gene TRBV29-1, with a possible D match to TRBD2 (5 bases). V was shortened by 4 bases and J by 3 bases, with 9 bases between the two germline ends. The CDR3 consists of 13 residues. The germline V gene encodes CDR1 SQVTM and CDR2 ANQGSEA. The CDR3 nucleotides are TGCAGCGTTGGGGGAGAATACACCGGGGAGCTGTTTTTT. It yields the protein CSVGGEYTGELFF.

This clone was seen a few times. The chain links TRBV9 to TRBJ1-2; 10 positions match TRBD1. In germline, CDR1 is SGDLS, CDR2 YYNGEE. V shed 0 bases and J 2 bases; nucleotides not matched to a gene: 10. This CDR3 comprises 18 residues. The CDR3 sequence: CASSVARTGGLRNYGYTF. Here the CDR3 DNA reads TGTGCCAGCAGCGTAGCGAGGACAGGGGGTCTGCGCAACTATGGCTACACCTTC.

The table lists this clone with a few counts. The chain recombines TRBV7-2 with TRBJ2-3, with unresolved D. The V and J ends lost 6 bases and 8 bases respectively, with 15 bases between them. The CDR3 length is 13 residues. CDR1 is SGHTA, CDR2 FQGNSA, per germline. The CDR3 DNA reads TGTGCCAGCAGTTCTAACAGCCTTGGTACGCAGTATTTT. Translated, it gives CASSSNSLGTQYF.

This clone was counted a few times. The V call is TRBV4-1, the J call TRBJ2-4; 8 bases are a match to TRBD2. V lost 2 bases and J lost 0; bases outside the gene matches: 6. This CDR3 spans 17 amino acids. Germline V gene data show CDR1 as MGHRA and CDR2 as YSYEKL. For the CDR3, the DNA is TGCGCCAGCAGCCAACCCACTAGCGGATTAGCCAAAAACATTCAGTACTTC. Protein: CASSQPTSGLAKNIQYF.

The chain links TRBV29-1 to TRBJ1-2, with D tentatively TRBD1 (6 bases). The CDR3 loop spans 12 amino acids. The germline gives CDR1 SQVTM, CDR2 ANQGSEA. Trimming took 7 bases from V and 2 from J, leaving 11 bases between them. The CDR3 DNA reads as TGCAGCGGACAGGCGACCAACTATGGCTACACCTTC. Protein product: CSGQATNYGYTF.

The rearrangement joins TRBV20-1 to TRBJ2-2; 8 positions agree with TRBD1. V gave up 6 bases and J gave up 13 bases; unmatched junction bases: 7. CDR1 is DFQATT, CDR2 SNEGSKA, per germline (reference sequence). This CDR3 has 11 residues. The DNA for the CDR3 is TGCAGTGCCGTGACAGGGGCAGGGCTGTTTTTT. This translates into CSAVTGAGLFF.

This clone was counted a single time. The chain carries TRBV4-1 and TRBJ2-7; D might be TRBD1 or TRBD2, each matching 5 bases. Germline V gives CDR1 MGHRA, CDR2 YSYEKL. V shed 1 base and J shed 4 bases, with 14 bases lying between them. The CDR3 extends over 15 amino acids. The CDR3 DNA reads TGCGCCAGCAGCCAAGCCGGGACGGCTCAGTACGAGCAGTACTTC. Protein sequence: CASSQAGTAQYEQYF.